These 26 T cell receptor beta chains were all obtained from the same sample, sequenced in a study of blood T cell repertoires in COVID-19. Clones were sequenced by immunoSEQ multiplex PCR, and TCRdb holds only the in-frame ones, with some missing. The data show approximately 280,000 clones, approximately 92% seen once. The sample comprised peripheral blood. The receptors come from a woman aged 25-40 years with COVID-19, enrolled during active disease.

Of note for this clone: Relative to the germline gene, one junction end is altered; a read error may explain this. The V gene is TRBV5-1, the J gene TRBJ1-1; 8 nucleotides agree with TRBD1. From germline, CDR1 is SGHRS and CDR2 YFSETQ. This CDR3 has 14 amino acids. CDR3 sequence reads: CASSLGQGNAEAFF. In DNA, the CDR3 is TGCGCCAGCAGCTTGGGACAGGGGAACGCTGAAGCTTTCTTT.

This clone was recorded once. The J gene is TRBJ2-1, the V gene TRBV11-2; TRBD2 matches at 8 bases. Germline values: CDR1 SGHAT, CDR2 FQNNGV. There are 14 residues in the CDR3. The V and J ends lost 3 bases and 10 bases, in that order; junction bases with no gene match: 8. CDR3 DNA: TGTGCCAGCAGCTTCGGGCGGGAGGTAGGGGAGCAGTTCTTC. Protein product: CASSFGREVGEQFF.

The rearrangement links TRBV5-1 to TRBJ2-3; D gene uncertain. Germline CDR1 SGHRS, CDR2 YFSETQ. The CDR3 extends over 14 amino acids. The V gene lost 7 bases and the J gene lost 2 bases, with 14 bases spanning the gap. The CDR3 region is CASARSLDTDTQYF. DNA of the CDR3: TGCGCCAGCGCCCGATCACTCGACACAGATACGCAGTATTTT. Together with reference TRBV5-1 and TRBJ2-3, the CDR3 gives the full variable domain: KAGVTQTPRYLIKTRGQQVTLSCSPISGHRSVSWYQQTPGQGLQFLFEYFSETQRNKGNFPGRFSGRQFSNSRSEMNVSTLELGDSALYLCASARSLDTDTQYFGPGTRLTVL.

CDR3 nucleotides: TGTGCCAGCAGTGAACGGTCCGATCATCAGCCCCAGCATTTT. Amino acid sequence: CASSERSDHQPQHF. The rearrangement joins TRBV2 to TRBJ1-5; D gene ambiguous. The V gene's germline CDR1 is SNHLY and CDR2 FYNNEI. The germline V and J ends were trimmed by 2 bases and 5 bases, with 10 bases remaining between them. The CDR3 consists of 14 residues.

The chain uses TRBV11-2 and TRBJ2-7, with 14 bases that match TRBD2. The germline CDR1 and CDR2 sequences are SGHAT and FQNNGV. The CDR3 has 16 residues. V dropped 5 bases and J dropped 4; count of bases not matched to a gene: 7. CDR3 in amino acids: CASSPRTSGRQYEQYF. Written as DNA, the CDR3 is TGTGCCAGCAGCCCGCGGACTAGCGGGAGGCAGTACGAGCAGTACTTC.

The chain uses TRBV3-1 (or the pseudogene TRBV3-2) and TRBJ1-6, with 7 bases lining up with TRBD1. J was trimmed by 10 bases and V by 0 bases; bases with no gene match: 6. The germline V gene encodes CDR1 LGHDT and CDR2 YNNKEL (reference sequence). CDR3 length equals 15 residues. The CDR3 loop is CASSQDLTGVSPLHF. CDR3 nucleotide sequence: TGTGCCAGCAGCCAAGATCTTACAGGGGTCTCACCCCTCCACTTT.

This chain's CDR3 is CASSEAPTNYGYTF. The CDR3 DNA reads TGTGCCAGCAGTGAAGCCCCAACTAACTATGGCTACACCTTC. The V call is TRBV6-1, the J call TRBJ1-2; D unclear. The germline V gene has CDR1 MNHNS and CDR2 SASEGT. V lost 0 bases and J lost 0, with 5 bases in between. This CDR3 is built from 14 residues.

This clone was counted between two and nine times. The same CDR3 is also encoded by other DNA sequences in this sample. The chain has TRBV6-2 or TRBV6-3 and TRBJ2-7; D remains ambiguous. The CDR3 loop spans 12 amino acids. Germline CDR1 reads MNHEY; CDR2 reads SVGEGT. Trimming shortened V by 0 bases and J by 3 bases, and 3 bases separated the two germline ends. In DNA form, the CDR3 reads TGTGCCAGCAGTTACTCTAACTACGAGCAGTACTTC. Its translation: CASSYSNYEQYF.

With respect to this clone: The germline gene is not matched at one end of the junction; a read error may be the cause. The DNA of the CDR3 is TGCGCCAGCAGTGTGGGACACCGGGGAGCTGTTTTT. Residues: CASSVGHRGAVF. The rearrangement links TRBV10-1 to TRBJ2-2, with D possibly TRBD1 on 6 matching bases. This CDR3 spans 12 amino acids. CDR1 WNHNN and CDR2 SYGVQD come from the germline V gene (reference sequence).

The V gene is TRBV2, the J gene TRBJ1-1; 7 bases align to TRBD1. With V trimmed by 6 bases and J by 8 bases, 3 bases remained unmatched. CDR1 SNHLY and CDR2 FYNNEI come from the germline V gene. The CDR3 has 11 amino acids. The CDR3 protein is CASSRGDEAFF. CDR3 nucleotides: TGTGCCAGCAGCAGGGGGGACGAAGCTTTCTTT.

The V call is TRBV2, the J call TRBJ1-1; the match to TRBD1 covers 9 bases. This CDR3 spans 17 amino acids. With 0 bases clipped from V and 0 bases from J, the junction kept 5 bases outside the gene matches. The germline CDR1 and CDR2 sequences are SNHLY and FYNNEI. The CDR3 nucleotides read TGTGCCAGCAGTGAAGCCCGGACAGGGGCTCTGAACACTGAAGCTTTCTTT. It encodes CASSEARTGALNTEAFF.

The chain carries TRBV30 and TRBJ1-3; no firm D call. CDR3 size: 14 residues. V lost 0 bases and J lost 0, with 6 bases in between. The germline CDR1 and CDR2 sequences are GTSNPN and SVGIG (reference sequence). Here the CDR3 DNA reads TGTGCCTGGAGTGTTGGTAGCTCTGGAAACACCATATATTTT. This codes for CAWSVGSSGNTIYF. The whole variable domain, filled in from reference TRBV30 and TRBJ1-3, reads SQTIHQWPATLVQPVGSPLSLECTVEGTSNPNLYWYRQAAGRGLQLLFYSVGIGQISSEVPQNLSASRPQDRQFILSSKKLLLSDSGFYLCAWSVGSSGNTIYFGEGSWLTVV.

The J gene is TRBJ1-4, the V gene TRBV7-3; perhaps TRBD1 as D (6 bases). V lost 5 bases and J 4 bases, leaving 14 bases between the germline ends. CDR1 is SGHTA and CDR2 is FQGTGA in the germline V gene. This CDR3 spans 15 amino acids. This chain's CDR3 is CASSPGQPYNEKLFF. CDR3 bases: TGTGCCAGCAGCCCCGGACAGCCTTATAATGAAAAACTGTTTTTT.

The J gene is TRBJ2-5, the V gene TRBV29-1; 9 nucleotides line up with TRBD1. With V trimmed by 5 bases and J by 7 bases, 8 bases remained unmatched. The CDR3 extends over 13 amino acids. CDR1 is SQVTM and CDR2 is ANQGSEA in the germline V gene. The CDR3 protein is CSVSPGQGTTQYF. The CDR3, as DNA: TGCAGCGTTTCCCCGGGACAGGGAACGACCCAGTACTTC.

The chain links TRBV25-1 to TRBJ1-6, with a tentative D call TRBD1 (5 bases). This CDR3 contains 14 residues. V lost 4 bases and J 7 bases, leaving 11 bases between the germline ends. In germline, CDR1 is MGHDK, CDR2 SYGVNS. In DNA, the CDR3 is TGTGCCAGCAGTGGGACGGGGGGGAATTCACCCCTCCACTTT. Encoded protein: CASSGTGGNSPLHF.

About this clone: The junction shows a germline mismatch at one end, possibly a read error. The chain couples TRBV5-4 to TRBJ2-7, with 7 bases matching TRBD2. The CDR3 has 13 amino acids. Germline-derived CDR1 and CDR2 are SGHNT and YYREEE (reference sequence). The chain's CDR3 is CASSLGGGVEQYF. CDR3 nucleotide sequence: TGTGCCAGCAGTTTGGGGGGGGGAGTCGAGCAGTACTTC.

The chain carries TRBV9 and TRBJ1-5; 9 bases are shared with TRBD1. Per the germline V gene, CDR1 is SGDLS and CDR2 is YYNGEE. The CDR3 is 16 residues long. V lost 3 bases to trimming and J lost 7 bases; unmatched junction nucleotides: 11. The CDR3 sequence is CASSATGTGLGQPQHF. The CDR3, as DNA: TGTGCCAGCAGCGCTACCGGGACAGGGCTTGGACAGCCCCAGCATTTT.

This clone was seen a handful of times. The chain employs TRBV20-1 and TRBJ2-7; D remains unclear. Trimming took off 3 bases at V and 3 bases at J, with 9 bases between the two ends. Per germline, CDR1 DFQATT and CDR2 SNEGSKA (reference sequence). The CDR3 covers 12 residues. The CDR3 DNA follows: TGCAGTGCTAGTCCAGGCCTCTACGAGCAGTACTTC. This encodes CSASPGLYEQYF.

The V call is TRBV7-3, the J call TRBJ2-6, with 11 bases matching TRBD1. The CDR3 contains 16 residues. Germline V lookup: CDR1 SGHTA, CDR2 FQGTGA. The V and J ends lost 5 bases and 4 bases, in that order; junction bases with no gene match: 4. The CDR3: CASSQDRGRGANVLTF. The DNA of the CDR3 is TGTGCCAGCAGCCAGGACAGGGGGCGCGGGGCCAACGTCCTGACTTTC.

V and J are TRBV5-1 and TRBJ1-1, with TRBD1 as a possible D gene (5 bases). The CDR3 consists of 17 residues. Germline CDR1 is SGHRS and CDR2 is YFSETQ. With 2 bases removed from V and 0 bases from J, the gap between germline ends came to 17 bases. The CDR3 bases are TGCGCCAGCAGCTTTGGGGCGACGACAAATTTGAACACTGAAGCTTTCTTT. This sequence encodes CASSFGATTNLNTEAFF.

This chain uses TRBV5-1 with TRBJ1-1; D gene uncertain. Germline lookup yields CDR1 SGHRS and CDR2 YFSETQ. This CDR3 is built from 14 residues. The ends were cut back, 7 bases at V and 0 bases at J, with 13 bases in the middle. The CDR3 coding sequence is TGCGCCAGCGCCTCGAGGAGGATGAACACTGAAGCTTTCTTT. It yields the protein CASASRRMNTEAFF. Using reference TRBV5-1 and TRBJ1-1 for the parts outside the CDR3, the full variable domain is KAGVTQTPRYLIKTRGQQVTLSCSPISGHRSVSWYQQTPGQGLQFLFEYFSETQRNKGNFPGRFSGRQFSNSRSEMNVSTLELGDSALYLCASASRRMNTEAFFGQGTRLTVV.

This sequence joins TRBV4-1 and TRBJ1-5, with 7 nucleotides matching TRBD1. This CDR3 contains 15 residues. Germline V lookup: CDR1 MGHRA, CDR2 YSYEKL. The V segment lost 0 bases and the J segment 9 bases; nucleotides outside the gene matches: 8. CDR3 loop: CASSQELRQGGPQHF. CDR3 nucleotides: TGCGCCAGCAGCCAAGAACTCCGGCAGGGGGGGCCCCAGCATTTT.

The V call is TRBV7-9, the J call TRBJ2-7; D is perhaps TRBD1 (6 bases). Trimming removed 1 base from V and 7 bases from J, with 14 bases in between. The CDR3 consists of 14 residues. CDR1 and CDR2 from the germline V gene are SEHNR and FQNEAQ (reference sequence). The chain's CDR3 is CASSLGTASGEQYF. As DNA, the CDR3 is TGTGCCAGCAGCTTAGGGACAGCTTCGGGTGAGCAGTACTTC.

This chain uses TRBV25-1 with TRBJ2-5, with 9 bases matching TRBD1. CDR1 is MGHDK, CDR2 SYGVNS, per germline. The J segment lost 3 bases and the V segment lost 3 bases, leaving 5 bases of the junction unmatched. The CDR3 loop spans 15 amino acids. Here the CDR3 DNA reads TGTGCCAGCAGTGATCTGGGACAGGGAAAAGAGACCCAGTACTTC. It is translated as CASSDLGQGKETQYF.

This chain connects TRBV6-5 to TRBJ1-5; 9 nucleotides align to TRBD1. CDR3 length equals 15 residues. The germline V gene has CDR1 MNHEY and CDR2 SVGAGI. The J segment lost 6 bases and the V segment lost 7 bases, leaving 10 bases of the junction unmatched. The chain's CDR3 is CASILQGAEAQPQHF. The CDR3, as DNA: TGTGCCAGCATCCTACAGGGGGCAGAAGCTCAGCCCCAGCATTTT.

The CDR3 DNA sequence: TGTGCCAGTGCCAGACAGGCAGTCTCTGGAAACACCATATATTTT. Translating it yields CASARQAVSGNTIYF. The chain links TRBV19 to TRBJ1-3, with a tentative D call TRBD1 (6 bases). This CDR3 comprises 15 residues. V gave up 8 bases and J gave up 0 bases, with 14 bases separating them. Germline CDR1 reads LNHDA; CDR2 reads SQIVND (reference sequence).